This passage covers 30 T cell receptor beta chains from one sample sequenced in a study of shared clonotypes between healthy human individuals. Cells designated naive CD8 were CD45RO-negative and were positively selected for CCR7, with terminally differentiated effector memory CD45RA+ cells excluded. Data came from immunoSEQ multiplex PCR; TCRdb stores just in-frame clones and leaves some out. This sample has about 820,000 clones, with 80% to 95% found just once. Source material: naive CD8+ T cells sorted from blood. These receptors were collected from a man younger than 45 in good health.

Here the CDR3 reads CASRYEQGLNWNEQFF. As DNA, the CDR3 is TGTGCCAGCAGGTATGAGCAGGGTCTTAACTGGAATGAGCAGTTCTTC. V usage is TRBV7-9 and J usage is TRBJ2-1, with D perhaps TRBD1 (5 bases). Trimming took 6 bases from V and 7 from J, leaving 22 bases between them. The CDR3 is 16 residues long. Germline V lookup: CDR1 SEHNR, CDR2 FQNEAQ (reference sequence).

The chain carries TRBV6-6 and TRBJ2-1, with a tentative D call TRBD2 (6 bases). Germline V lookup: CDR1 MNHNY, CDR2 SVGAGI (reference sequence). The CDR3 runs 13 residues. Trimming stripped 4 bases from V and 5 bases from J, with 9 bases between. The CDR3 DNA reads TGTGCCAGCAGTTCCTTAGCGGACAATGAGCAGTTCTTC. Residues: CASSSLADNEQFF.

V usage is TRBV28 and J usage is TRBJ2-2; D could derive from TRBD1 or TRBD2 (5 bases each). Trimming took off 1 base at V and 6 bases at J, with 21 bases between the two ends. CDR1 is MDHEN, CDR2 SYDVKM, per germline. The CDR3 sequence is 18 residues long. The CDR3 spells CASSLSDPGTFLAGELFF. The CDR3 region has the DNA TGTGCCAGCAGTTTATCCGACCCGGGGACCTTTCTAGCCGGGGAGCTGTTTTTT.

The V call is TRBV27, the J call TRBJ2-7; 9 bases are shared with TRBD2. Germline V gene lookup returns CDR1 MNHEY and CDR2 SMNVEV (reference sequence). After removal of 2 bases from V and 0 bases from J, the junction contained 11 bases not matched to a gene. This CDR3 is built from 18 residues. The CDR3 here is CASSLPLEREALSYEQYF. The CDR3 nucleotides are TGTGCCAGCAGTTTACCCCTAGAGCGGGAGGCCCTCTCCTACGAGCAGTACTTC.

V gene TRBV2 combines with J gene TRBJ2-7; D is unclear. Germline V gene data show CDR1 as SNHLY and CDR2 as FYNNEI. Trimming took off 3 bases at V and 3 bases at J, with 15 bases between the two ends. This CDR3 comprises 15 residues. This chain's CDR3 is CASSDSPQKVYEQYF. In DNA form, the CDR3 reads TGTGCCAGCAGTGACAGTCCCCAAAAGGTCTACGAGCAGTACTTC.

This chain joins TRBV19 and TRBJ2-7; 7 nucleotides agree with TRBD2. CDR1 is LNHDA, CDR2 SQIVND, per germline (reference sequence). The trim removed 4 bases at V and 5 bases at J, leaving 11 bases unmatched. This CDR3 is 15 amino acids long. The CDR3 reads CASSTAGRASDEQYF. The CDR3 region has the DNA TGTGCCAGTAGTACCGCAGGGAGGGCTTCGGACGAGCAGTACTTC.

There are a few counts of this clone. This chain links TRBV6-4 with TRBJ2-2; tentative D call: TRBD1 (6 bases). This CDR3 has 15 residues. The V gene lost 6 bases and the J gene lost 0 bases, with 11 bases spanning the gap. From germline, CDR1 is MRHNA and CDR2 SNTAGT. CDR3 nucleotide sequence: TGTGCCAGCAGCGCAGGGGCCGCGAACACCGGGGAGCTGTTTTTT. Residues: CASSAGAANTGELFF.

This chain links TRBV7-9 with TRBJ1-1, with 12 bases aligning to TRBD1. The CDR3 is made up of 19 amino acids. Germline CDR1 is SEHNR and CDR2 is FQNEAQ (reference sequence). V was clipped by 0 bases and J by 3 bases; unmatched bases: 11. CDR3 DNA: TGTGCCAGCAGCTTAGCGCGTACCGGGACAGGGGGCGACGACACTGAAGCTTTCTTT. Translation gives CASSLARTGTGGDDTEAFF.

The CDR3 protein is CASSSSSELQTQYF. DNA of the CDR3: TGTGCCAGCAGCTCGAGCTCTGAGTTGCAGACCCAGTACTTC. V is TRBV7-9 and J is TRBJ2-5; D unresolved. CDR1 and CDR2 (germline): SEHNR, FQNEAQ (reference sequence). This CDR3 is 14 amino acids long. V was trimmed by 4 bases and J by 6 bases, leaving 15 bases between them.

The genes are TRBV30 and TRBJ1-5; D gene uncertain. CDR1 and CDR2 from the germline V gene are GTSNPN and SVGIG (reference sequence). The CDR3 has 14 amino acids. Deletions cut 3 bases from V and 0 bases from J, with 9 bases between. CDR3 amino acids: CAWSPENSNQPQHF. Here the CDR3 DNA reads TGTGCCTGGAGCCCAGAAAATAGCAATCAGCCCCAGCATTTT. The whole variable domain, filled in from reference TRBV30 and TRBJ1-5, reads SQTIHQWPATLVQPVGSPLSLECTVEGTSNPNLYWYRQAAGRGLQLLFYSVGIGQISSEVPQNLSASRPQDRQFILSSKKLLLSDSGFYLCAWSPENSNQPQHFGDGTRLSIL.

J is TRBJ2-2 and V is TRBV11-2; D is unresolved. V lost 0 bases to trimming and J lost 6 bases, with 11 bases between them. This CDR3 has 15 residues. Germline V gene lookup returns CDR1 SGHAT and CDR2 FQNNGV. Here the CDR3 reads CASSLESSLPGELFF. For the CDR3, the DNA is TGTGCCAGCAGCTTAGAATCCTCCCTCCCCGGGGAGCTGTTTTTT.

The chain combines TRBV27 with TRBJ2-3; tentatively, D is TRBD2 (5 bases). The germline V and J ends were trimmed by 7 bases and 2 bases, with 13 bases remaining between them. Germline V gene data show CDR1 as MNHEY and CDR2 as SMNVEV (reference sequence). The CDR3 totals 14 residues. The CDR3 DNA sequence: TGTGCCAGCACGAGGGCTAGGTTCACAGATACGCAGTATTTT. Encoded protein: CASTRARFTDTQYF.

V gene TRBV7-9 combines with J gene TRBJ2-5, with D hard to call. The DNA end favors TRBJ2-7, so the J call may be wrong. Germline loops: CDR1 SEHNR, CDR2 FQNEAQ (reference sequence). This CDR3 comprises 15 residues. The CDR3 spells CASSSTGRTTYEQYF. For the CDR3, the DNA is TGTGCCAGCAGCTCCACCGGCAGAACCACCTACGAGCAGTACTTC.

This clone has a single count. The CDR3, as DNA: TGTGCCAGTAGTACCTTTCGGGAGGAGAAAGATACGCAGTATTTT. Translated: CASSTFREEKDTQYF. The chain uses TRBV19 and TRBJ2-3; TRBD2 matches at 7 bases. The ends lost 4 bases at V and 5 bases at J; junction bases unmatched: 9. This CDR3 has 15 amino acids. Germline V lookup: CDR1 LNHDA, CDR2 SQIVND (reference sequence).

The table lists this clone with a few counts. The same CDR3 arises from other DNA sequences in this sample as well. This chain joins TRBV30 and TRBJ2-7; D is possibly TRBD2 (6 bases). V was trimmed by 3 bases and J by 5 bases, leaving 11 bases between them. Per the germline V gene, CDR1 is GTSNPN and CDR2 is SVGIG (reference sequence). The CDR3 spans 12 residues. This chain's CDR3 is CAWSRTGDEQYF. CDR3 in DNA: TGTGCCTGGAGCCGTACGGGGGACGAGCAGTACTTC. Full variable domain (missing parts from reference TRBV30 and TRBJ2-7): SQTIHQWPATLVQPVGSPLSLECTVEGTSNPNLYWYRQAAGRGLQLLFYSVGIGQISSEVPQNLSASRPQDRQFILSSKKLLLSDSGFYLCAWSRTGDEQYFGPGTRLTVT.

This chain uses TRBV29-1 with TRBJ2-2; 7 nucleotides match TRBD1. V trimming: 8 bases; J trimming: 0 bases; junction bases outside the gene matches: 6. The CDR3 totals 14 residues. Germline V CDR1 and CDR2: SQVTM, ANQGSEA. Here the CDR3 reads CSIPDRTNTGELFF. The CDR3 region has the DNA TGCAGCATTCCGGACAGGACGAACACCGGGGAGCTGTTTTTT.

The rearrangement links TRBV7-8 to TRBJ2-7, with 8 bases identical to TRBD1. V was clipped by 5 bases and J by 2 bases; unmatched bases: 8. The CDR3 has 15 residues. Germline CDR1 is SGHVS and CDR2 is FQNEAQ. The CDR3 DNA is TGTGCCAGCAGCCAGGACAGGGCCGCCACCTACGAGCAGTACTTC. Translating gives CASSQDRAATYEQYF.

The V call is TRBV9, the J call TRBJ2-1; D is unclear. Trimming removed 0 bases at V and 5 bases at J, with 9 bases between. CDR3 length: 14 residues. Germline V gene lookup returns CDR1 SGDLS and CDR2 YYNGEE. The CDR3 DNA sequence: TGTGCCAGCAGCGTAGCTAGGTACGACAATGAGCAGTTCTTC. Translating it yields CASSVARYDNEQFF.

Points on this clone: An end of the junction does not agree with germline; a read error may underlie this. The chain couples TRBV13 to TRBJ1-2; D not resolved. CDR3 size: 15 residues. CDR1 and CDR2 from the germline V gene are PRHDT and FYEKMQ (reference sequence). The CDR3 sequence is CASSLASTAGYRYTF. CDR3 sequence (DNA): TGTGCCAGCAGCTTAGCATCTACAGCTGGCTATCGCTACACCTTC.

The V and J genes are TRBV9 and TRBJ2-4; 9 nucleotides match TRBD2. The CDR3 runs 14 residues. Per the germline V gene, CDR1 is SGDLS and CDR2 is YYNGEE. V was pared by 4 bases and J by 8 bases, with 7 bases of the junction left unmatched. This chain's CDR3 is CASSPGLAQYIQYF. CDR3 bases: TGTGCCAGCAGCCCGGGACTAGCTCAGTACATTCAGTACTTC.

The rearrangement joins TRBV9 to TRBJ2-7; D is perhaps TRBD1 or TRBD2 (5 bases each). This CDR3 spans 15 amino acids. V lost 4 bases, J lost 6 bases, and 20 bases lay in between. Germline loops: CDR1 SGDLS, CDR2 YYNGEE. The CDR3 region has the DNA TGTGCCAGCAGCCCTCGGGGCTTAGAGAGGGCCGAGCAGTACTTC. Translation: CASSPRGLERAEQYF.

J is TRBJ1-1 and V is TRBV27; TRBD1 matches 10 bases. CDR3 length equals 13 residues. Germline V lookup: CDR1 MNHEY, CDR2 SMNVEV (reference sequence). The V gene end was trimmed by 4 bases and the J gene end by 4 bases; junction bases not matched to a gene: 0. As DNA, the CDR3 is TGTGCCAGCAGTTGGACAGGGGGCACTGAAGCTTTCTTT. This sequence encodes CASSWTGGTEAFF.

V gene TRBV30 combines with J gene TRBJ2-5; D may match TRBD1 or TRBD2 (7 bases each). Germline CDR1 GTSNPN, CDR2 SVGIG (reference sequence). The V and J ends lost 8 bases and 5 bases respectively, with 27 bases between them. The length of the CDR3 is 16 residues. The chain's CDR3 is CARTTGDAAGLETQYF. In DNA, the CDR3 is TGTGCCAGAACAACAGGGGACGCAGCGGGATTGGAGACCCAGTACTTC.

This clone was seen a few times. V gene TRBV27 combines with J gene TRBJ2-3; 7 bases align to TRBD2. The ends lost 7 bases at V and 2 bases at J; junction bases unmatched: 12. CDR3 length equals 16 residues. Germline assignment: CDR1 MNHEY and CDR2 SMNVEV (reference sequence). The CDR3 bases are TGTGCCAGCACCGGGGTGGAGGGAGGGGACACAGATACGCAGTATTTT. Residues: CASTGVEGGDTDTQYF.

V and J are TRBV11-2 and TRBJ1-2; 8 bases map to TRBD1. V trimming: 2 bases; J trimming: 3 bases; junction bases outside the gene matches: 14. Germline V gene sequence: CDR1 SGHAT, CDR2 FQNNGV. This CDR3 is built from 18 residues. This CDR3 reads CASSLPTGDQVRYYGYTF. The CDR3 DNA follows: TGTGCCAGCAGCTTACCGACAGGGGACCAAGTCCGGTACTATGGCTACACCTTC.

This clone has only a few counts. The V call is TRBV28, the J call TRBJ1-5; D ambiguous. Trimming removed 6 bases at V and 0 bases at J, with 12 bases between. The germline gives CDR1 MDHEN, CDR2 SYDVKM. This CDR3 spans 15 amino acids. The CDR3: CASSIVGDSNQPQHF. CDR3 coding DNA: TGTGCCAGCAGCATCGTCGGGGATAGCAATCAGCCCCAGCATTTT.

V usage is TRBV14 and J usage is TRBJ1-3; D gene unclear. This CDR3 is built from 13 residues. Trimming stripped 8 bases from V and 0 bases from J, with 8 bases between. CDR1 is SGHDN and CDR2 is FVKESK in the germline V gene. The CDR3 DNA reads TGTGCCAGCCAAGATGTCTCTGGAAACACCATATATTTT. Translation: CASQDVSGNTIYF.

This sequence joins TRBV25-1 and TRBJ2-1; 10 bases agree with TRBD2. The CDR3 totals 15 residues. With 8 bases clipped from V and 10 bases from J, the junction kept 14 bases outside the gene matches. The germline CDR1 and CDR2 sequences are MGHDK and SYGVNS. CDR3 in DNA: TGTGCCAGCGCGTTGTCGGGACTAGCGTATAACGAGCAGTTCTTC. Its protein product is CASALSGLAYNEQFF.

The chain combines TRBV19 with TRBJ2-7; tentatively, D is TRBD2 (5 bases). Germline assignment: CDR1 LNHDA and CDR2 SQIVND (reference sequence). The V end was cut by 6 bases, the J end by 2 bases, with 11 bases between. The CDR3 runs to 13 residues. The CDR3 DNA follows: TGTGCCAGTAGCGCGGGTTATACCTACGAGCAGTACTTC. It is translated as CASSAGYTYEQYF.

The V and J genes are TRBV28 and TRBJ1-2; perhaps TRBD1 as D (6 bases). Germline V gene data show CDR1 as MDHEN and CDR2 as SYDVKM. The V end was cut by 4 bases, the J end by 2 bases, with 8 bases between. The CDR3 runs 13 residues. The CDR3 reads CASSSQGNYGYTF. The CDR3 nucleotides are TGTGCCAGCAGTTCCCAGGGGAACTATGGCTACACCTTC.